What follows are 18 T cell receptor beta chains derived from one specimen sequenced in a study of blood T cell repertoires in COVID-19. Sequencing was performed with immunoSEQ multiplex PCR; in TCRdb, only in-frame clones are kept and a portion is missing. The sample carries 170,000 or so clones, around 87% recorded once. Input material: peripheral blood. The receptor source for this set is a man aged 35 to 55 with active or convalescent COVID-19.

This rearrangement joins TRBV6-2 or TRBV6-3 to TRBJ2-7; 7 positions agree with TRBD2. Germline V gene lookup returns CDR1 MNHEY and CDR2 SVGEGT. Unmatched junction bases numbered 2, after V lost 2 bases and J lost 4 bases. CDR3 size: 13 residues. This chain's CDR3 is CASSYAGEYEQYF. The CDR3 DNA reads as TGTGCCAGCAGTTACGCGGGGGAATACGAGCAGTACTTC.

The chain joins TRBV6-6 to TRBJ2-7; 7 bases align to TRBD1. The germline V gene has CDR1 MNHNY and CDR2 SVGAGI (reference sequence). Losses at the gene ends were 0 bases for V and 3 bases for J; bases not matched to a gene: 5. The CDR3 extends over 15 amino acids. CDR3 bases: TGTGCCAGCAGTTACTCTACCGGGACAGTCTACGAGCAGTACTTC. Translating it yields CASSYSTGTVYEQYF.

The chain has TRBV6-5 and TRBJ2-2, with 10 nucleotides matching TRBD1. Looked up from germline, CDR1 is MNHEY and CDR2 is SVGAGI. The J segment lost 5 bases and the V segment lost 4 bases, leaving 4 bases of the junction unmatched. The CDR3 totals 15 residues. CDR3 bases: TGTGCCAGCAGTTCGACAGGGGGCAAAACCGGGGAGCTGTTTTTT. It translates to CASSSTGGKTGELFF.

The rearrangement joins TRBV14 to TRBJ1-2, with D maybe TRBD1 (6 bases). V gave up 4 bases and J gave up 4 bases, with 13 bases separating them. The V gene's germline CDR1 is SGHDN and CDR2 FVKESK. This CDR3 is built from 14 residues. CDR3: CASSPGQGTYGYTF. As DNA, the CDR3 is TGTGCCAGCAGCCCTGGGCAGGGGACCTATGGCTACACCTTC.

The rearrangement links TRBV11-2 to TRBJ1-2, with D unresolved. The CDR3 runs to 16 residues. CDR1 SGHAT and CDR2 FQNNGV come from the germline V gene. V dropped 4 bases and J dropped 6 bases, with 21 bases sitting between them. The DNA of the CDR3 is TGTGCCAGCAGCTCCTCCGTCGACGGACTAGTCGATGGCTACACCTTC. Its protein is CASSSSVDGLVDGYTF.

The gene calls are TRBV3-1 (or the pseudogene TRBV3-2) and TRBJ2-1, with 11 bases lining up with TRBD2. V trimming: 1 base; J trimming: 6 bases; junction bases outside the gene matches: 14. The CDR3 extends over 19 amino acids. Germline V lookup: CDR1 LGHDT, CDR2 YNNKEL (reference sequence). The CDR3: CASSQVLSSNSGGGNEQFF. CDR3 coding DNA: TGTGCCAGCAGCCAAGTCCTAAGTTCCAATAGCGGGGGGGGCAATGAGCAGTTCTTC.

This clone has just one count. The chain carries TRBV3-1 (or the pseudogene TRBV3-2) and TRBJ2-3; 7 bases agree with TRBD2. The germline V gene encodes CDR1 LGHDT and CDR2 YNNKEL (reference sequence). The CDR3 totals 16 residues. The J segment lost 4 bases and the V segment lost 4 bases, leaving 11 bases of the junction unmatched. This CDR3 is CASSRMVGGRADTQYF. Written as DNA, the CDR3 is TGTGCCAGCAGCCGAATGGTGGGGGGGAGAGCAGATACGCAGTATTTT.

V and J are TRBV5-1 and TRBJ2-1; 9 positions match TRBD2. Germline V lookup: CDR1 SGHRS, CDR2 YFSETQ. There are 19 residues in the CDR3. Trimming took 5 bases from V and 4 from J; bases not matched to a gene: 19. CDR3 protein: CASSLRTKTSGGNYNEQFF. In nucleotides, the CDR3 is TGCGCCAGCAGTCTCCGGACGAAGACGAGCGGGGGGAATTACAATGAGCAGTTCTTC.

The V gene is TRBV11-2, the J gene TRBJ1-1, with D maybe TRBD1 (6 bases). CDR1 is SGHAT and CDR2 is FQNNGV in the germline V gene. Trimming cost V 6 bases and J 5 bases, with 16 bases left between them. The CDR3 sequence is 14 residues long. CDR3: CASSLDRSLTEAFF. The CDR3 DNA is TGTGCCAGCAGTCTAGACAGGAGCTTGACTGAAGCTTTCTTT. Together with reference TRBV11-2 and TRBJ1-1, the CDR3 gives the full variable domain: EAGVAQSPRYKIIEKRQSVAFWCNPISGHATLYWYQQILGQGPKLLIQFQNNGVVDDSQLPKDRFSAERLKGVDSTLKIQPAKLEDSAVYLCASSLDRSLTEAFFGQGTRLTVV.

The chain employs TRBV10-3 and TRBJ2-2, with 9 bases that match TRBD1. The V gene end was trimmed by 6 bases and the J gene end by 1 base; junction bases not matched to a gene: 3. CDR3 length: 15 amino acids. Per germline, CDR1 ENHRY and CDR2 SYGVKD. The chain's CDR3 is CAIRETGGNTGELFF. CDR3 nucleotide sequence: TGTGCCATCAGGGAGACAGGGGGGAACACCGGGGAGCTGTTTTTT.

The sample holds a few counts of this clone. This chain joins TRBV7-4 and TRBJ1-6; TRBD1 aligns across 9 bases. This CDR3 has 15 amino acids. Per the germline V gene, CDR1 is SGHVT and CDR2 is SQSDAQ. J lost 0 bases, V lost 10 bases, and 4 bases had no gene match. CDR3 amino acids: CATGDRDSYNSPLHF. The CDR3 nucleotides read TGTGCCACTGGGGACAGGGACTCCTATAATTCACCCCTCCACTTT.

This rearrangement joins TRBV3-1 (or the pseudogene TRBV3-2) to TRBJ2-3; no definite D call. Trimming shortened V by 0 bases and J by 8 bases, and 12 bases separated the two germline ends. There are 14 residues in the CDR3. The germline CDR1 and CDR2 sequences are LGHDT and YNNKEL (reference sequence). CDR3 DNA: TGTGCCAGCAGCCAAGACGGGTCGACTCTTACGCAGTATTTT. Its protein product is CASSQDGSTLTQYF.

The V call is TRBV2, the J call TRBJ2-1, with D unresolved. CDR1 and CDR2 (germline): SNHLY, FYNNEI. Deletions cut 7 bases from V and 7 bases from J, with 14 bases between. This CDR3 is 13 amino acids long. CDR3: CASMPPTENEQFF. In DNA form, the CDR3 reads TGTGCCAGCATGCCCCCTACTGAGAATGAGCAGTTCTTC.

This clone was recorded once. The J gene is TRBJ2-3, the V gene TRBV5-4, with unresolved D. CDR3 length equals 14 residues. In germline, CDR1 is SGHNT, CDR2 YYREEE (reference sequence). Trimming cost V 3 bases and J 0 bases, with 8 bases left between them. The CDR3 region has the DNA TGTGCCAGCAGCTCCGGAGCTAGCACAGATACGCAGTATTTT. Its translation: CASSSGASTDTQYF.

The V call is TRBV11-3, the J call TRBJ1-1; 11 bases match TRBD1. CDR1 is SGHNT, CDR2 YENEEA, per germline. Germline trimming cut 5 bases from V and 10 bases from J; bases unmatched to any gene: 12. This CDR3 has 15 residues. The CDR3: CASSRGTGGNGGAFF. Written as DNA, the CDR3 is TGTGCCAGCAGCCGAGGGACAGGGGGTAATGGAGGAGCTTTCTTT.

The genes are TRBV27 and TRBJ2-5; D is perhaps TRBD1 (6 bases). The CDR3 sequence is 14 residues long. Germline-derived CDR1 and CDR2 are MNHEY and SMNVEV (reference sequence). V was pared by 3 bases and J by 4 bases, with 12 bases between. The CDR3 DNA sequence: TGTGCCAGCAGTTTGTGGGGGCGGCGAGAGACCCAGTACTTC. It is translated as CASSLWGRRETQYF.

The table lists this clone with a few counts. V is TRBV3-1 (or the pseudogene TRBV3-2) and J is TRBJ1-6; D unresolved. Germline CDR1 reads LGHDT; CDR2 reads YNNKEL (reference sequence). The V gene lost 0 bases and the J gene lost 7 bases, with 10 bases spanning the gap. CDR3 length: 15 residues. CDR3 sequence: CASSQEELRNSPLHF. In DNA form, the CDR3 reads TGTGCCAGCAGCCAAGAGGAGCTCCGGAATTCACCCCTCCACTTT.

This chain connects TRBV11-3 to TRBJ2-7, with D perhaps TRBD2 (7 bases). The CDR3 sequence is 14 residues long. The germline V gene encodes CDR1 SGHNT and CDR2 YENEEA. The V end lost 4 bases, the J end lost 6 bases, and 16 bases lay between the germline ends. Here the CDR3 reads CASSSGGLVAEQYF. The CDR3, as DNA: TGTGCCAGCAGCTCCGGGGGGCTCGTCGCCGAGCAGTACTTC. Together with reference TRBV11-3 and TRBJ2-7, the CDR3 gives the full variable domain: EAGVVQSPRYKIIEKKQPVAFWCNPISGHNTLYWYLQNLGQGPELLIRYENEEAVDDSQLPKDRFSAERLKGVDSTLKIQPAELGDSAVYLCASSSGGLVAEQYFGPGTRLTVT.